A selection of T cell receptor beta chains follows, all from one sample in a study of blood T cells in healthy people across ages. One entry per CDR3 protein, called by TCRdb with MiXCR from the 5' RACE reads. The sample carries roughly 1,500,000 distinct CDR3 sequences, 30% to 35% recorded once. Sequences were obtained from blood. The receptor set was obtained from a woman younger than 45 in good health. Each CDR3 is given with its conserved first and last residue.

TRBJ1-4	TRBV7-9	CASSSGQGKKLFF
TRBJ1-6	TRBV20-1	CSARSGGQGSVRSTFRSPLHF
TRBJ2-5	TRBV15	CATSRDWQRGHGETQYF
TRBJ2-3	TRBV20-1	CIVQGAGDTQYF
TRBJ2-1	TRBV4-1	CASSQEAGNEQFF
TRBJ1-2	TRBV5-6	CASRGTGPNYGYTF
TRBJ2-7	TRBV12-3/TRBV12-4	CASREAGESYEQYF
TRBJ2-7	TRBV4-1	CASSQEDGGGRYEQYF
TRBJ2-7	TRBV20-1	CSARPGLAGIYEQYF
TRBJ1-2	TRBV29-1	CSVPKGYRFVDGCTF
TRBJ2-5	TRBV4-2	CASSQVESGGASETQYF
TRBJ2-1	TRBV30	CAWIGGLAGINEQFF
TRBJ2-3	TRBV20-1	CSAKELVAGGTDTQYF
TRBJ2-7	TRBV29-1	CSVEKGLVYEQYF
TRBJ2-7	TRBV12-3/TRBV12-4	CASRPGEGSYEQYF